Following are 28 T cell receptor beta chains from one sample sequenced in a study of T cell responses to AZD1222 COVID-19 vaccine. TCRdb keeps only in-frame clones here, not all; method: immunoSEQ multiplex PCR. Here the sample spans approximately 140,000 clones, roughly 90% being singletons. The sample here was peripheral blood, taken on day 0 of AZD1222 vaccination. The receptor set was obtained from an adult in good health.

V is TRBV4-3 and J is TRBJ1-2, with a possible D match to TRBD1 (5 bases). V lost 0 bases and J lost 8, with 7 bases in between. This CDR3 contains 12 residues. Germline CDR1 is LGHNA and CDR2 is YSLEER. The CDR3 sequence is CASSQDRGGYTF. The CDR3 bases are TGCGCCAGCAGCCAAGATAGGGGAGGCTACACCTTC.

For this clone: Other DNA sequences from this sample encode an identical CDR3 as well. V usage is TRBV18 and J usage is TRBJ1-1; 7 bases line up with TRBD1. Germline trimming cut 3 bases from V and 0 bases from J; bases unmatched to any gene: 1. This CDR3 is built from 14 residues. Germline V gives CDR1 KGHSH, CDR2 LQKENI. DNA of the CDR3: TGTGCCAGCTCACCGGGACAGATGAACACTGAAGCTTTCTTT. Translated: CASSPGQMNTEAFF.

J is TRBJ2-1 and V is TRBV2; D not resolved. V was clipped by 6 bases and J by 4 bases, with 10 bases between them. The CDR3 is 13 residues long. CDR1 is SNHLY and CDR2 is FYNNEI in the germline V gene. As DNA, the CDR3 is TGTGCCAGCAGCACGGACGTGTACAATGAGCAGTTCTTC. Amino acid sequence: CASSTDVYNEQFF.

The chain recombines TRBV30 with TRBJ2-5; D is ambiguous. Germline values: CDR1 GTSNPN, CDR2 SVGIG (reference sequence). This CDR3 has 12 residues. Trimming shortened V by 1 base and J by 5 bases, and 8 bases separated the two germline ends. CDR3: CAWSDFLETQYF. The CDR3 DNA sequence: TGTGCCTGGAGTGACTTTTTGGAGACCCAGTACTTC.

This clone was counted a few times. CDR3 nucleotides: TGTGCCAGCAGCCATCCAGGGGCAGATACGCAGTATTTT. Residues: CASSHPGADTQYF. The V call is TRBV3-1 (or the pseudogene TRBV3-2), the J call TRBJ2-3; perhaps TRBD1 as D (6 bases). Germline lookup yields CDR1 LGHDT and CDR2 YNNKEL (reference sequence). This CDR3 comprises 13 residues. Trimming stripped 3 bases from V and 4 bases from J, with 8 bases between.

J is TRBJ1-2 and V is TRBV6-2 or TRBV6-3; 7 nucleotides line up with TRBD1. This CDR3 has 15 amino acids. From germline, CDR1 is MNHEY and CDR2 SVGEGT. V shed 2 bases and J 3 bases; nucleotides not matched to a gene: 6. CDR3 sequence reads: CASSYPTGSYYGYTF. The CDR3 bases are TGTGCCAGCAGTTACCCGACAGGGAGCTACTATGGCTACACCTTC.

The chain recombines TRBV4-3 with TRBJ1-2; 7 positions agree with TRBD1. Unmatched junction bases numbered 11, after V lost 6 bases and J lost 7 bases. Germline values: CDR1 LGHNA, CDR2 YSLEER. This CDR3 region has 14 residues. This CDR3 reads CASSSETGTLGYTF. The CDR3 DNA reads TGCGCCAGCAGTTCCGAGACAGGGACTCTTGGCTACACCTTC.

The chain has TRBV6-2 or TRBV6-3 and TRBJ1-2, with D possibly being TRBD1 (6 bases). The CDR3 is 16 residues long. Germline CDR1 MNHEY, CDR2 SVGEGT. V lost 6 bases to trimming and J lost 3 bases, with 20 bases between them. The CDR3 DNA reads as TGTGCCAGCAGCCGGACAGATGGGGCCATGGACTATGGCTACACCTTC. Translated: CASSRTDGAMDYGYTF.

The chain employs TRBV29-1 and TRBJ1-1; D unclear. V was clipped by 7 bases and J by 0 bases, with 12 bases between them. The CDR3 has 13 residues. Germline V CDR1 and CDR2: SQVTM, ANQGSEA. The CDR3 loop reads CSAQNRVNTEAFF. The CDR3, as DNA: TGCAGCGCTCAAAACAGAGTGAACACTGAAGCTTTCTTT.

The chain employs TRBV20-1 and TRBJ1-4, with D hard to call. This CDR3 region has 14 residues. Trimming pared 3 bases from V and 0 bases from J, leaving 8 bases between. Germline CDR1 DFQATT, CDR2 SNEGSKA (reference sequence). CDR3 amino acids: CSASGGTTNEKLFF. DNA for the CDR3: TGCAGTGCTAGTGGAGGGACAACTAATGAAAAACTGTTTTTT.

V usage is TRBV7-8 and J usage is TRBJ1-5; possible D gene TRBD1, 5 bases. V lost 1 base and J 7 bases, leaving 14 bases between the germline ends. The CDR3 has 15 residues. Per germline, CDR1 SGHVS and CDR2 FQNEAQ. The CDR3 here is CASSLVSQGGQPQHF. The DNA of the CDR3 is TGTGCCAGCAGCTTAGTAAGCCAGGGCGGCCAGCCCCAGCATTTT.

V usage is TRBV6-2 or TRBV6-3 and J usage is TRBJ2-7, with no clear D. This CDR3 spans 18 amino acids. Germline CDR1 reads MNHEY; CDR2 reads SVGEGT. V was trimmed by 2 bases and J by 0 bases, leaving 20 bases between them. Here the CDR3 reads CASSYMAGSVLSSYEQYF. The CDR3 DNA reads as TGTGCCAGCAGTTACATGGCAGGATCCGTCTTAAGCTCCTACGAGCAGTACTTC.

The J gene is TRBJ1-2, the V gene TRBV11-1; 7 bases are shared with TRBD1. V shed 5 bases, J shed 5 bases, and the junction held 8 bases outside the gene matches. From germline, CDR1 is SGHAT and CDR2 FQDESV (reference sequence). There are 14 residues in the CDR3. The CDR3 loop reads CASSGFPQGYGYTF. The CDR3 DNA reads TGTGCCAGCAGCGGGTTCCCACAGGGGTATGGCTACACCTTC. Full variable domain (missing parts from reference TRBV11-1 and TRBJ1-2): EAEVAQSPRYKITEKSQAVAFWCDPISGHATLYWYRQILGQGPELLVQFQDESVVDDSQLPKDRFSAERLKGVDSTLKIQPAELGDSAMYLCASSGFPQGYGYTFGSGTRLTVV.

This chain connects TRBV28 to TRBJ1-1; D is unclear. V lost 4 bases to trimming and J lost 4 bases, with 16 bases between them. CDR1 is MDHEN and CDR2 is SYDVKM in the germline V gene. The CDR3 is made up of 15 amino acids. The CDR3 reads CASSSQPGVITEAFF. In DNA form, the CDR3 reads TGTGCCAGCAGTTCTCAACCGGGCGTTATCACTGAAGCTTTCTTT.

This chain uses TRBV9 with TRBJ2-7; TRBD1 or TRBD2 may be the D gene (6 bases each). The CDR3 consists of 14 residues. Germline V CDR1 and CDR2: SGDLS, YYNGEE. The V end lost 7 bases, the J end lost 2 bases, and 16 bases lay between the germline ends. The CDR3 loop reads CASSGGAFPYEQYF. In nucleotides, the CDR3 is TGTGCCAGCTCCGGGGGCGCCTTCCCCTACGAGCAGTACTTC.

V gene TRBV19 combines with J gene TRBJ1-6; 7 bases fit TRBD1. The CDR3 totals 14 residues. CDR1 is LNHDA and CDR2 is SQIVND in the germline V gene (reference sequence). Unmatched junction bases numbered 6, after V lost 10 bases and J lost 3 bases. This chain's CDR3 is CATWTGYYNSPLHF. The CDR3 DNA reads TGTGCCACCTGGACAGGCTACTATAATTCACCCCTCCACTTT.

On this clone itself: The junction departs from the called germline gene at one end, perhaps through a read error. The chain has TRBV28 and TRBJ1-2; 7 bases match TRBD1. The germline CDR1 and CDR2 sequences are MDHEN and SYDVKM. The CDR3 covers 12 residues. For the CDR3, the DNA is TGTGCCAGCAGTTCGGGACAGACCACCCCCCCCTTC. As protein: CASSSGQTTPPF.

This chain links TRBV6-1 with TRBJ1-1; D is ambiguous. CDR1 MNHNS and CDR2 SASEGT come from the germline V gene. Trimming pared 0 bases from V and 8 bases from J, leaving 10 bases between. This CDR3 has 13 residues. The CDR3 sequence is CASSEAPRYEAFF. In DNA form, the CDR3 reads TGTGCCAGCAGTGAAGCCCCCCGCTACGAAGCTTTCTTT.

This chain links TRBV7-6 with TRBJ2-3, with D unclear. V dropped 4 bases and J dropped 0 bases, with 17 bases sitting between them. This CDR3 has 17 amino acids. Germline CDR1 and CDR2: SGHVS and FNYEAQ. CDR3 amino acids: CASSSTPGPLSTDTQYF. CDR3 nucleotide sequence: TGTGCCAGCAGCTCCACCCCCGGTCCCCTTAGCACAGATACGCAGTATTTT. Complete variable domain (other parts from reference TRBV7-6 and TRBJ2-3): GAGVSQSPRYKVTKRGQDVALRCDPISGHVSLYWYRQALGQGPEFLTYFNYEAQQDKSGLPNDRFSAERPEGSISTLTIQRTEQRDSAMYRCASSSTPGPLSTDTQYFGPGTRLTVL.

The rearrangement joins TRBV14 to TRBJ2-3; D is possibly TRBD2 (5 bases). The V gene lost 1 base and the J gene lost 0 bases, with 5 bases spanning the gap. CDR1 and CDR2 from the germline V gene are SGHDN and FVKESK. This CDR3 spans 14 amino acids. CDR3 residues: CASSQGRSTDTQYF. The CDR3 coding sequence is TGTGCCAGCAGCCAAGGGAGGAGCACAGATACGCAGTATTTT.

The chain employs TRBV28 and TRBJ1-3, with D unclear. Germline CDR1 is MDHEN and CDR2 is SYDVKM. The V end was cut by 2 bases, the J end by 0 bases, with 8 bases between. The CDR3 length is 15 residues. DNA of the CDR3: TGTGCCAGCAGTTTAGATCGAAGCTCTGGAAACACCATATATTTT. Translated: CASSLDRSSGNTIYF. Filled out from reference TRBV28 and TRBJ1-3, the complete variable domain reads DVKVTQSSRYLVKRTGEKVFLECVQDMDHENMFWYRQDPGLGLRLIYFSYDVKMKEKGDIPEGYSVSREKKERFSLILESASTNQTSMYLCASSLDRSSGNTIYFGEGSWLTVV.

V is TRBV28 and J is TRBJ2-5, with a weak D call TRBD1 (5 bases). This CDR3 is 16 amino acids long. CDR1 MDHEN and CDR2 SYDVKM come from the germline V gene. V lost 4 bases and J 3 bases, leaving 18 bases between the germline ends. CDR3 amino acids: CASSSDLGQDEETQYF. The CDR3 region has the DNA TGTGCCAGCAGTTCCGATCTGGGGCAGGATGAAGAGACCCAGTACTTC.

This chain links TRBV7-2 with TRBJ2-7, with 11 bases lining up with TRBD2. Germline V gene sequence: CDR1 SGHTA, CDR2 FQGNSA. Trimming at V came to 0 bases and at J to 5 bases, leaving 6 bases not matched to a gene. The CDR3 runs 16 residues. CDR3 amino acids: CASSLAPSGGRHEQYF. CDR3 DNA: TGTGCCAGCAGCTTAGCCCCTAGCGGGGGGAGGCACGAGCAGTACTTC.

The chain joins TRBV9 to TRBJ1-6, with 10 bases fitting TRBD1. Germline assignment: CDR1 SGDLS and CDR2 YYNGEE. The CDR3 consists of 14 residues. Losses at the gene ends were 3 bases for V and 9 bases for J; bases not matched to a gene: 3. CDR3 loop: CASSEGQGLSPLHF. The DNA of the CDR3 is TGTGCCAGCAGCGAGGGACAGGGGCTTTCACCCCTCCACTTT. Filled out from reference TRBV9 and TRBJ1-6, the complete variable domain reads DSGVTQTPKHLITATGQRVTLRCSPRSGDLSVYWYQQSLDQGLQFLIQYYNGEERAKGNILERFSAQQFPDLHSELNLSSLELGDSALYFCASSEGQGLSPLHFGNGTRLTVT.

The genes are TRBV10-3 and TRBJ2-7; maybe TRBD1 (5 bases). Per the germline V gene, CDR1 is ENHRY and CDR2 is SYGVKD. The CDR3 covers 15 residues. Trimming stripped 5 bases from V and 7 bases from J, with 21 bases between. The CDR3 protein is CAISPDTGRLGEQYF. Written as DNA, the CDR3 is TGTGCCATCAGTCCGGACACGGGCAGGTTGGGGGAGCAGTACTTC.

CDR3 coding DNA: TGTGCCAGCATCAGGAGCGGGGGGGCCCAGAGGCACAATGAGCAGTTCTTC. Protein sequence: CASIRSGGAQRHNEQFF. The genes are TRBV2 and TRBJ2-1, with TRBD2 matching 10 bases. CDR3 size: 17 residues. Trimming at V came to 7 bases and at J to 5 bases, leaving 14 bases not matched to a gene. CDR1 and CDR2 (germline): SNHLY, FYNNEI.

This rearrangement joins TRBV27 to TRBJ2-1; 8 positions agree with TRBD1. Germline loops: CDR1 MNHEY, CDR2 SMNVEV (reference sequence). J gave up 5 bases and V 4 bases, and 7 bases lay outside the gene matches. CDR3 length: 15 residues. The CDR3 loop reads CASSYRRTGNNEQFF. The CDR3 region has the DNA TGTGCCAGCAGTTACCGTAGGACAGGGAACAATGAGCAGTTCTTC.

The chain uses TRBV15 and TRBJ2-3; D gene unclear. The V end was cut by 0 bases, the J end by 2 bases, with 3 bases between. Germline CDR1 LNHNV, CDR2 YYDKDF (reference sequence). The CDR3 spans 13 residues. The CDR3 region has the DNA TGTGCCACCAGCAGAGATAACACAGATACGCAGTATTTT. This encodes CATSRDNTDTQYF.